This T cell receptor (beta chain) was sequenced for a study of blood T cell repertoires in COVID-19. Study overall: The samples span acute and convalescent COVID-19 from the United States, Italy and Spain. T cells, B-cell-depleted T cells, or PBMCs provided the cDNA or gDNA that served as material.

Methods used by the authors: Reference gene primer amplification gave estimated nucleated cell counts. Sequenced by immunoSEQ multiplex PCR; TCRdb stores in-frame clones only, minus some. That table is the source of V, J and clone size, and D and trimming were worked out from the DNA. The sample has 87,000 or so clones, around nine tenths seen once; the top ten hold approximately 10%. This CDR3 has 16 amino acids. The V and J ends lost 3 bases and 4 bases, in that order; junction bases with no gene match: 6. The germline gives CDR1 KGHDR, CDR2 SFDVKD. In its sample, this clone was seen once. The rearrangement joins TRBV24-1 to TRBJ1-2; the match to TRBD1 covers 11 bases. The source is a man aged 80 or over with acute or convalescent COVID-19. The sample consisted of peripheral blood. As DNA, the CDR3 is TGTGCCACCAGTGATCCTACCGGGACAGGGGGCTATGGCTACACCTTC. It yields the protein CATSDPTGTGGYGYTF.